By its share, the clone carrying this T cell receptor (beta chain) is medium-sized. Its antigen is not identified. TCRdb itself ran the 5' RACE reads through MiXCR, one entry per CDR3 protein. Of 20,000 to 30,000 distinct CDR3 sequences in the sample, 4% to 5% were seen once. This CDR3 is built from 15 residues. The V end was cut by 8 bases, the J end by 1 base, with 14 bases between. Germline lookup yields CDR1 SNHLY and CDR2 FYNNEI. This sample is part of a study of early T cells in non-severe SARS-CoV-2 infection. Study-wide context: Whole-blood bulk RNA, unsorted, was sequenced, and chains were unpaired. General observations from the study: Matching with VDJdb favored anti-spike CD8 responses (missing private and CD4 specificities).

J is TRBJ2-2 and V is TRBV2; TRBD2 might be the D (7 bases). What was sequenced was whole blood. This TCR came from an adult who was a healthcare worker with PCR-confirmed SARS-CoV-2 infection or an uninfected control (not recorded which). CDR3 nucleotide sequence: TGTGCCAGCCTAACAGGGAGGGTGAACACCGGGGAGCTGTTTTTT. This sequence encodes CASLTGRVNTGELFF.